One sample yielded the 17 T cell receptor beta chains listed below, sequenced in a study of cytomegalovirus exposure and HLA in healthy donors. A multiplex PCR was run with 60 Vbeta primers and 13 Jbeta primers. Using immunoSEQ multiplex PCR, the repertoire was profiled, and TCRdb retains in-frame clones only, with some absent. The sample totals 70,000 to 75,000 clones. The specimen was PBMCs. The receptor source for this set is a female donor in good health and CMV-seropositive.

The chain recombines TRBV7-2 with TRBJ2-7, with TRBD2 matching over 10 bases. This CDR3 contains 16 residues. Trimming cost V 0 bases and J 7 bases; bases outside gene matches: 9. From germline, CDR1 is SGHTA and CDR2 FQGNSA. The CDR3, as DNA: TGTGCCAGCAGCTTAGCGAATAGCGGGAGGCCGGGGGAGCAGTACTTC. Amino acids: CASSLANSGRPGEQYF.

The chain couples TRBV27 to TRBJ1-5, with D perhaps TRBD1 (6 bases). Trimming left V 5 bases short and J 4 bases short, with 15 bases between. Germline V gene sequence: CDR1 MNHEY, CDR2 SMNVEV (reference sequence). This CDR3 has 15 amino acids. The CDR3 sequence: CASSPQGPQNQPQHF. In nucleotides, the CDR3 is TGTGCCAGCAGTCCACAGGGACCACAGAATCAGCCCCAGCATTTT.

The chain is built from TRBV5-1 and TRBJ2-7, with D possibly matching TRBD1 (5 bases). V lost 0 bases to trimming and J lost 4 bases, with 17 bases between them. Germline CDR1 and CDR2: SGHRS and YFSETQ. The CDR3 is 16 residues long. In DNA, the CDR3 is TGCGCCAGCAGCTTGGTTTCTGGGGCAGGTGGGTACGAGCAGTACTTC. It specifies CASSLVSGAGGYEQYF. Full variable domain (remainder filled in from reference TRBV5-1 and TRBJ2-7): KAGVTQTPRYLIKTRGQQVTLSCSPISGHRSVSWYQQTPGQGLQFLFEYFSETQRNKGNFPGRFSGRQFSNSRSEMNVSTLELGDSALYLCASSLVSGAGGYEQYFGPGTRLTVT.

V is TRBV5-4 and J is TRBJ2-5; 8 bases line up with TRBD1. This CDR3 contains 14 residues. V was clipped by 3 bases and J by 3 bases; unmatched bases: 4. Germline V gives CDR1 SGHNT, CDR2 YYREEE (reference sequence). The CDR3 is CASSSSTGEETQYF. The CDR3, as DNA: TGTGCCAGCAGCTCCTCGACAGGGGAAGAGACCCAGTACTTC.

The chain recombines TRBV7-2 with TRBJ1-5; TRBD1 agrees at 7 bases. Germline CDR1 and CDR2: SGHTA and FQGNSA. J lost 7 bases, V lost 5 bases, and 5 bases had no gene match. The CDR3 spans 13 residues. This CDR3 reads CASSGRQGQPQHF. As DNA, the CDR3 is TGTGCCAGCAGCGGCCGACAGGGCCAGCCCCAGCATTTT. The complete variable domain, with remaining parts taken from reference TRBV7-2 and TRBJ1-5, reads GAGVSQSPSNKVTEKGKDVELRCDPISGHTALYWYRQSLGQGLEFLIYFQGNSAPDKSGLPSDRFSAERTGGSVSTLTIQRTQQEDSAVYLCASSGRQGQPQHFGDGTRLSIL.

The V and J genes are TRBV18 and TRBJ2-7, with D possibly matching TRBD2 (6 bases). Germline V lookup: CDR1 KGHSH, CDR2 LQKENI. Between the trimmed V and J ends, which lost 4 bases and 2 bases, there was a span of 15 bases. This CDR3 spans 15 amino acids. CDR3 region: CASSLMGLPTYEQYF. In DNA form, the CDR3 reads TGTGCCAGCTCACTAATGGGACTCCCTACCTACGAGCAGTACTTC. Complete variable domain (other parts from reference TRBV18 and TRBJ2-7): NAGVMQNPRHLVRRRGQEARLRCSPMKGHSHVYWYRQLPEEGLKFMVYLQKENIIDESGMPKERFSAEFPKEGPSILRIQQVVRGDSAAYFCASSLMGLPTYEQYFGPGTRLTVT.

The chain joins TRBV18 to TRBJ1-6, with 12 positions matching TRBD1. The V and J ends lost 3 bases and 0 bases, in that order; junction bases with no gene match: 3. The CDR3 is 18 residues long. Germline CDR1 KGHSH, CDR2 LQKENI. CDR3 amino acids: CASSPGTGGASYNSPLHF. CDR3 in DNA: TGTGCCAGCTCACCTGGGACAGGGGGCGCCTCCTATAATTCACCCCTCCACTTT.

The CDR3 bases are TGTGCCAGCAGCTTAACCACAGGTTACGAGCAGTACTTC. This codes for CASSLTTGYEQYF. This rearrangement joins TRBV7-9 to TRBJ2-7, with TRBD1 as a possible D gene (5 bases). CDR3 length: 13 residues. Germline V gene lookup returns CDR1 SEHNR and CDR2 FQNEAQ (reference sequence). The V end was cut by 2 bases, the J end by 4 bases, with 9 bases between.

DNA of the CDR3: TGTGCCAGCAGCGTAGGTCGGGGGGGAAGCACAGATACGCAGTATTTT. Amino acid sequence: CASSVGRGGSTDTQYF. V is TRBV9 and J is TRBJ2-3; the match to TRBD2 covers 8 bases. Trimming cost V 0 bases and J 0 bases; bases outside gene matches: 3. The germline V gene encodes CDR1 SGDLS and CDR2 YYNGEE. The CDR3 spans 16 residues.

V usage is TRBV6-6 and J usage is TRBJ1-1, with 7 bases identical to TRBD1. Trimming took 0 bases from V and 2 from J; bases not matched to a gene: 6. Germline loops: CDR1 MNHNY, CDR2 SVGAGI (reference sequence). CDR3 size: 16 residues. This chain's CDR3 is CASSYSRAGGNTEAFF. CDR3 sequence (DNA): TGTGCCAGCAGTTACTCGCGCGCAGGGGGTAACACTGAAGCTTTCTTT.

The chain is built from TRBV19 and TRBJ1-1; D unresolved. This CDR3 comprises 15 residues. V was shortened by 5 bases and J by 1 base, with 14 bases between the two germline ends. From germline, CDR1 is LNHDA and CDR2 SQIVND (reference sequence). CDR3 residues: CASSSHFGRNTEAFF. The CDR3 nucleotides are TGTGCCAGTAGTTCACATTTCGGGAGGAACACTGAAGCTTTCTTT.

This rearrangement joins TRBV7-9 to TRBJ2-7, with D maybe TRBD1 (6 bases). CDR3 size: 17 residues. Trimming pared 2 bases from V and 0 bases from J, leaving 17 bases between. Germline CDR1 reads SEHNR; CDR2 reads FQNEAQ (reference sequence). Here the CDR3 DNA reads TGTGCCAGCAGCTTAATGGGGTCCAGGGGAAGCTCCTACGAGCAGTACTTC. Protein: CASSLMGSRGSSYEQYF.

The gene calls are TRBV10-3 and TRBJ2-7; 9 nucleotides line up with TRBD2. V lost 6 bases to trimming and J lost 5 bases; unmatched junction nucleotides: 11. The CDR3 sequence is 15 residues long. Germline assignment: CDR1 ENHRY and CDR2 SYGVKD. The CDR3 DNA reads TGTGCCATCAGACGGTTAGCGGGAGAAGACCACGAGCAGTACTTC. Its translation is CAIRRLAGEDHEQYF.

For this clone: The same CDR3 arises from other DNA sequences in this sample as well. This chain joins TRBV5-4 and TRBJ1-6; D is uncertain. The length of the CDR3 is 14 residues. Germline V CDR1 and CDR2: SGHNT, YYREEE (reference sequence). V was cut by 7 bases and J by 0 bases, with 8 bases left in between. CDR3: CASAFSSYNSPLHF. CDR3 DNA sequence: TGTGCCAGCGCCTTTAGCTCCTATAATTCACCCCTCCACTTT.

V usage is TRBV9 and J usage is TRBJ1-2; 7 bases align to TRBD1. The V segment lost 4 bases and the J segment 8 bases; nucleotides outside the gene matches: 11. The germline gives CDR1 SGDLS, CDR2 YYNGEE. The CDR3 contains 14 residues. The CDR3 DNA reads as TGTGCCAGCAGCACCCAACAGGGGTTGGAAGGCTACACCTTC. Translated, it gives CASSTQQGLEGYTF.

The chain combines TRBV27 with TRBJ2-3, with D possibly being TRBD2 (6 bases). V gave up 5 bases and J gave up 0 bases, with 21 bases separating them. The length of the CDR3 is 18 residues. The germline V gene has CDR1 MNHEY and CDR2 SMNVEV (reference sequence). The CDR3 nucleotides read TGTGCCAGCAGTCCAGTAATGACTAGATCACCTAGCACAGATACGCAGTATTTT. Translating gives CASSPVMTRSPSTDTQYF.

The chain carries TRBV29-1 and TRBJ2-7; D is perhaps TRBD2 (5 bases). With 6 bases removed from V and 3 bases from J, the gap between germline ends came to 12 bases. Per germline, CDR1 SQVTM and CDR2 ANQGSEA. This CDR3 contains 12 residues. CDR3 DNA sequence: TGCAGCGTCGGACCCGGGGACTACGAGCAGTACTTC. This translates into CSVGPGDYEQYF.